This T cell receptor (beta chain) was recorded in a study of T cells of healthy individuals (dated by TCRdb to 2016 to 2018). The germline V and J ends show losses of 7 bases and 3 bases respectively, and no gene match explains 8 bases of the junction. As encoded in the germline V gene, CDR1 is SQVTM while CDR2 is ANQGSEA. CDR3 length: 13 amino acids, cysteine to phenylalanine. The retained sequence is limited to the CDR3, 39 bases, with the frame set at the first base. As concerns this clonotype: No antigen is known for it. Per-nucleotide qualities are absent, and no much larger clonotype sits a single base away.

Libraries came from 5' RACE. Sequencing took place on an Illumina MiSeq. In-frame beta chains were kept once TCRdb had trimmed the public reads at Q25 with fastp and called clones with MiXCR. One record per CDR3 amino acid sequence lists the most common genes and DNA. In this sample the table shows 65,000 to 90,000 distinct CDR3 sequences, around 5.1% of which occur a single time. The leading ten clones occupy roughly 7.6% of the sample. This sequence uses TRBV29-1 and TRBJ2-5, with 7 junctional bases fitting TRBD2. The clonotype was recovered from a female donor in good health. The CDR3 in this case is CSARSLAEETQYF. Here is the DNA: TGCAGCGCACGCTCCCTAGCGGAAGAGACCCAGTACTTC.